The clone carrying this T cell receptor (beta chain) was observed a handful of times. These data belong to a study of immune characterization of retroperitoneal liposarcoma. TCRdb reanalysed the PCR reads using MiXCR and keeps one entry per CDR3 protein. The profile shows 12,000 or so distinct CDR3 sequences, about a quarter of them singletons. This CDR3 region has 16 residues. The trim removed 5 bases at V and 13 bases at J, leaving 16 bases unmatched. Germline CDR1 and CDR2: SGHTA and FQGTGA. The TCR was taken from a female donor with retroperitoneal liposarcoma. What was sequenced was tumor tissue. The chain carries TRBV7-3 and TRBJ2-4; 11 bases fit TRBD2. CDR3 nucleotide sequence: TGTGCCAGCAGCCCAATTGGACTAGCGGGTGGCAATGAGCAGTACTTC. Translated: CASSPIGLAGGNEQYF. Together with reference TRBV7-3 and TRBJ2-4, the CDR3 gives the full variable domain: GAGVSQTPSNKVTEKGKYVELRCDPISGHTALYWYRQSLGQGPEFLIYFQGTGAADDSGLPNDRFFAVRPEGSVSTLKIQRTERGDSAVYLCASSPIGLAGGNEQYFGAGTRLSVL.